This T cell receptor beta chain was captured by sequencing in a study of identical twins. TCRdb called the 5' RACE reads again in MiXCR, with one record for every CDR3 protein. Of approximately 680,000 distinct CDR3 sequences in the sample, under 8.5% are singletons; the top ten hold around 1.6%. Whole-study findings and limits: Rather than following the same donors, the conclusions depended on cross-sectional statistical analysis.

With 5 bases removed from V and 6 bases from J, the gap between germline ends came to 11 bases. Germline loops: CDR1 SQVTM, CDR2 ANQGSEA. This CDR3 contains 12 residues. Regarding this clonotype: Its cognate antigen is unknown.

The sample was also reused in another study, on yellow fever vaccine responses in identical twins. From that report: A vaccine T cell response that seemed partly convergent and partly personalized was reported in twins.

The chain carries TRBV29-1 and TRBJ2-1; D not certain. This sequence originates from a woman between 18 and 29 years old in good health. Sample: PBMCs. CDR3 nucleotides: TGCAGCGTTCCGTTCCGCTTCAATGAGCAGTTCTTC. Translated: CSVPFRFNEQFF.